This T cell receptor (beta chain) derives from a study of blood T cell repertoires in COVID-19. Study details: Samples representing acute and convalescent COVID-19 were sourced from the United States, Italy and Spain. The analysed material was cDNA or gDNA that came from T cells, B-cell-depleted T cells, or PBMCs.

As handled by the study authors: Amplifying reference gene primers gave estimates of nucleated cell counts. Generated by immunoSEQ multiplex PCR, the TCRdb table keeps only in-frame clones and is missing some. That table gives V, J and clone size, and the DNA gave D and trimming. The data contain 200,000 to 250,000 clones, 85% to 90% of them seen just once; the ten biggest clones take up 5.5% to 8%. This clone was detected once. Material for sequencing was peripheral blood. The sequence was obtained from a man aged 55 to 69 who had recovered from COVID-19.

The CDR3 here is CASSPRQSHEQYF. Written as DNA, the CDR3 is TGCGCCAGCAGTCCCCGACAGTCCCACGAGCAGTACTTC. The gene calls are TRBV23-1 and TRBJ2-7; D perhaps matches TRBD1 (5 bases). TRBV23-1 is an open reading frame, and its role is uncertain. The CDR3 spans 13 residues. V lost 4 bases and J 5 bases, leaving 12 bases between the germline ends.